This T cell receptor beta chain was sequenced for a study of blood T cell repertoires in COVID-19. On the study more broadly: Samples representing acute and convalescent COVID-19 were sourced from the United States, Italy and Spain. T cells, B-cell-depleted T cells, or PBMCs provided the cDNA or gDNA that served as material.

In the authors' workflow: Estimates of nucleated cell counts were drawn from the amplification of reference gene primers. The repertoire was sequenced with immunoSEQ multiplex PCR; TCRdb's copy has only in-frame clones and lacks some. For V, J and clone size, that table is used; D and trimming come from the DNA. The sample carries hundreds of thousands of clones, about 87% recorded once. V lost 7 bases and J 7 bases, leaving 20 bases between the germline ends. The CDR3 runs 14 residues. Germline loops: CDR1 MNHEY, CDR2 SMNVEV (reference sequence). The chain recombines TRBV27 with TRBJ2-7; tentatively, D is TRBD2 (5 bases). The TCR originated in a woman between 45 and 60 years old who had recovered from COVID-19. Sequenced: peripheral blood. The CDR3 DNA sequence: TGTGCCAGCAAGGTAAAGAGGGAGCAGAGTGAGCAGTACTTC. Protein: CASKVKREQSEQYF.